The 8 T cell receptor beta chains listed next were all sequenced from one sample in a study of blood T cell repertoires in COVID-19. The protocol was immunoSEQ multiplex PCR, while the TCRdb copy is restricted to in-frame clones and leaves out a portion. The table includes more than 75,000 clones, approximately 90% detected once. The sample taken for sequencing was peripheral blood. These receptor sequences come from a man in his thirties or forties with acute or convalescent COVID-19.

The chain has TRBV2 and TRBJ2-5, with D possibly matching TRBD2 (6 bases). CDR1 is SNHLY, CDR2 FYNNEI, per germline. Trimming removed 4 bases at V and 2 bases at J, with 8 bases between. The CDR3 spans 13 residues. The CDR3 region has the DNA TGTGCCAGCAGTGGAGGGAGGCAAGAGACCCAGTACTTC. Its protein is CASSGGRQETQYF.

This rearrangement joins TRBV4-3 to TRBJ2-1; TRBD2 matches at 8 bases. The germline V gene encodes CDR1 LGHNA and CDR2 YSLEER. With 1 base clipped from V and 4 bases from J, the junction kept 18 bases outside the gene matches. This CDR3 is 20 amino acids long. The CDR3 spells CASSQARGTRGTKAYNEQFF. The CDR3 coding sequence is TGCGCCAGCAGCCAAGCTCGCGGGACTAGGGGGACCAAAGCTTACAATGAGCAGTTCTTC.

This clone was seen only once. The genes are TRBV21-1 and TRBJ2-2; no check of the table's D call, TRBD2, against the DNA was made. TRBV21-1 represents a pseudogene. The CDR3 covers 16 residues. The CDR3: CASSKADGRNTGELFF. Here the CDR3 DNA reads TGTGCCAGCAGCAAAGCGGACGGGAGAAACACCGGGGAGCTGTTTTTT.

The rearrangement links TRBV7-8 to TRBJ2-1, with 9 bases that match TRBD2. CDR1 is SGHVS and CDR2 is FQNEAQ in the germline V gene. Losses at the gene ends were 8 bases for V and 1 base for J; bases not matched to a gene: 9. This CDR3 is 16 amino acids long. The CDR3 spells CASASTGLASYNEQFF. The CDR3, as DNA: TGTGCCAGCGCTAGCACGGGACTAGCTTCCTACAATGAGCAGTTCTTC.

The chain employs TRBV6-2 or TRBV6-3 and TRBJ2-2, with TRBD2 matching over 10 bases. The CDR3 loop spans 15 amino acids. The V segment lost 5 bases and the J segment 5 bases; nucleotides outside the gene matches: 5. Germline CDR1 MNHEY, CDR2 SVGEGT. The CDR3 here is CASSLAGVWTGELFF. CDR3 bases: TGTGCCAGCAGTCTAGCGGGAGTTTGGACCGGGGAGCTGTTTTTT.

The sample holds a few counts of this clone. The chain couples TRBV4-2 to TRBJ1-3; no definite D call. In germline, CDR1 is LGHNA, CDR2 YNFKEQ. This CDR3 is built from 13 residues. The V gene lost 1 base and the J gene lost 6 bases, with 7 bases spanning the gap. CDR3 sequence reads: CASSQGGPNTIYF. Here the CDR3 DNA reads TGTGCCAGCAGCCAAGGCGGTCCAAACACCATATATTTT.

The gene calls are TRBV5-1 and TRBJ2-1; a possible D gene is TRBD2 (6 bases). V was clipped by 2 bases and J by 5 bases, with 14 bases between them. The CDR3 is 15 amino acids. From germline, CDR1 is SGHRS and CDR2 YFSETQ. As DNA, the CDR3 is TGCGCCAGCAGCTTAGTGGTGGGAGGAGACAATGAGCAGTTCTTC. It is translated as CASSLVVGGDNEQFF.

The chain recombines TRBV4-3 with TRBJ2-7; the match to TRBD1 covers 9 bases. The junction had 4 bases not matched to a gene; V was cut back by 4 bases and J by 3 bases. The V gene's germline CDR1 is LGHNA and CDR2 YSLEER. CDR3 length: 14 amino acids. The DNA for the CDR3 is TGCGCCAGCAGCCCGACAGGGGGAAGCTACGAGCAGTACTTC. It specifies CASSPTGGSYEQYF.